A single sample is the source of the 9 T cell receptor beta chains below, sequenced in a study of T cell repertoires in cytomegalovirus infection. TCRdb independently ran MiXCR on the reads; one entry per CDR3 protein. The profile shows fewer than 300,000 distinct CDR3 sequences, roughly 26% of them singletons. What was sequenced was PBMCs. These receptors all stem from a human donor in good health (CMV status not recorded). Some clones in this sample may be carry-over from other donors' samples.

CDR3 nucleotide sequence: TGTGCCAGCAGTCTAACAGTCTTGAGCTCCTACGAGCAGTACTTC. Translated, it gives CASSLTVLSSYEQYF. This rearrangement joins TRBV27 to TRBJ2-7; D is uncertain. CDR1 and CDR2 (germline): MNHEY, SMNVEV (reference sequence). V lost 5 bases, J lost 0 bases, and 14 bases lay in between. The CDR3 has 15 amino acids.

This clonotype appeared a few times. V gene TRBV19 combines with J gene TRBJ2-1; D unclear. Trimming shortened V by 4 bases and J by 9 bases, and 13 bases separated the two germline ends. CDR1 is LNHDA and CDR2 is SQIVND in the germline V gene (reference sequence). The CDR3 spans 13 residues. This chain's CDR3 is CASSNPTFGEQFF. The CDR3 DNA sequence: TGTGCCAGTAGTAATCCGACATTCGGTGAGCAGTTCTTC.

The chain employs TRBV7-3 and TRBJ1-1, with a possible D match to TRBD1 (6 bases). V gave up 4 bases and J gave up 3 bases, with 18 bases separating them. Germline V gene data show CDR1 as SGHTA and CDR2 as FQGTGA. CDR3 length equals 16 residues. The chain's CDR3 is CASSSNPRGSHTEAFF. The CDR3 DNA sequence: TGTGCCAGCAGCTCAAATCCCAGGGGTTCGCACACTGAAGCTTTCTTT.

The chain has TRBV7-9 and TRBJ2-1; D tentatively fits TRBD1 or TRBD2 (7 bases each). Germline values: CDR1 SEHNR, CDR2 FQNEAQ (reference sequence). With 4 bases removed from V and 0 bases from J, the gap between germline ends came to 19 bases. The CDR3 contains 18 residues. CDR3 loop: CASSSGGGLPSSYNEQFF. The CDR3 DNA sequence: TGTGCCAGCAGCTCAGGGGGGGGACTACCGAGCTCCTACAATGAGCAGTTCTTC.

This clonotype was picked up many times. This chain links TRBV7-3 with TRBJ2-1; 7 bases are a match to TRBD1. After removal of 5 bases from V and 3 bases from J, the junction contained 7 bases not matched to a gene. The CDR3 contains 15 residues. Germline values: CDR1 SGHTA, CDR2 FQGTGA. CDR3 bases: TGTGCCAGCAGCACACGACAGGGAAACTACAATGAGCAGTTCTTC. Its protein product is CASSTRQGNYNEQFF.

The CDR3 loop is CASSVAPVNTEAFF. CDR3 sequence (DNA): TGTGCCAGCAGCGTAGCGCCGGTGAACACTGAAGCTTTCTTT. The chain couples TRBV9 to TRBJ1-1; D is ambiguous. V gave up 0 bases and J gave up 0 bases, with 6 bases separating them. The germline gives CDR1 SGDLS, CDR2 YYNGEE. The CDR3 totals 14 residues.

CDR3 nucleotide sequence: TGCGCCAGCACCCGGGACAGGATGGGTGAAGCTTTCTTT. Translation: CASTRDRMGEAFF. V gene TRBV10-1 combines with J gene TRBJ1-1; 8 nucleotides match TRBD1. Germline CDR1 and CDR2: WNHNN and SYGVQD (reference sequence). Losses at the gene ends were 7 bases for V and 7 bases for J; bases not matched to a gene: 8. The CDR3 has 13 residues.

This clonotype was detected many times. The J gene is TRBJ1-5, the V gene TRBV12-3 or TRBV12-4; D perhaps matches TRBD1 (5 bases). Trimming removed 6 bases from V and 9 bases from J, with 15 bases in between. The CDR3 has 13 residues. The CDR3 reads CASSRDRGGPQHF. CDR3 nucleotide sequence: TGTGCCAGCAGCCGGGACCGGGGGGGGCCCCAGCATTTT.

The sample holds a few counts of this clonotype. The chain links TRBV20-1 to TRBJ2-1, with D unresolved. Germline V lookup: CDR1 DFQATT, CDR2 SNEGSKA (reference sequence). The length of the CDR3 is 12 residues. The V gene lost 6 bases and the J gene lost 7 bases, with 13 bases spanning the gap. The CDR3 spells CSAVPRVNEQFF. CDR3 nucleotides: TGCAGTGCGGTCCCGAGAGTTAATGAGCAGTTCTTC.